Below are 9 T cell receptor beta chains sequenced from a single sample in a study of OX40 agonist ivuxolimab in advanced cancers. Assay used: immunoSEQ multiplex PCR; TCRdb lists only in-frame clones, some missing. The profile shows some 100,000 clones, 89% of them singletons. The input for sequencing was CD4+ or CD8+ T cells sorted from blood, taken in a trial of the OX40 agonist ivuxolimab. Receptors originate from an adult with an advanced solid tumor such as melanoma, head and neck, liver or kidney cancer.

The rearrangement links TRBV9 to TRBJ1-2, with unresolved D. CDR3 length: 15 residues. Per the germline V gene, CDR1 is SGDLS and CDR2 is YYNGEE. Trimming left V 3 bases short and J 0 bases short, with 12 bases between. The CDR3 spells CASSETGYSNYGYTF. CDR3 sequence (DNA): TGTGCCAGCAGCGAAACGGGCTATTCTAACTATGGCTACACCTTC.

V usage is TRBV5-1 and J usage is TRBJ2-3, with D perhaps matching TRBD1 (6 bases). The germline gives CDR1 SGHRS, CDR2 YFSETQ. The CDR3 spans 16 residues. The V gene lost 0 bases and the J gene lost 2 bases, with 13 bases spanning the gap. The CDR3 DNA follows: TGCGCCAGCAGCTTGGGGGCAGGGGCGTTCACAGATACGCAGTATTTT. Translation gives CASSLGAGAFTDTQYF.

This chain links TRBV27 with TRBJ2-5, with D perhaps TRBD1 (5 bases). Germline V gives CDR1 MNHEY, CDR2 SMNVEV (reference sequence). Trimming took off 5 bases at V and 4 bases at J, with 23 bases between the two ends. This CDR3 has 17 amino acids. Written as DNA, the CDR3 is TGTGCCAGCAGTGACCTTCTAAGGGGCAGTTCGGGAGAGACCCAGTACTTC. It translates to CASSDLLRGSSGETQYF.

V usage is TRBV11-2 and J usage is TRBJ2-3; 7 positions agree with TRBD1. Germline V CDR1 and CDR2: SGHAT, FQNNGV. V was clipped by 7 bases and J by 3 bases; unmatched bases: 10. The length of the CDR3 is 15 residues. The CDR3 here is CASNPGTEWTDTQYF. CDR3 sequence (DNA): TGTGCCAGCAACCCCGGGACAGAGTGGACAGATACGCAGTATTTT.

CDR3: CASSSTGGGNTIYF. The CDR3 coding sequence is TGCGCCAGCAGCTCTACAGGGGGGGGAAACACCATATATTTT. The chain employs TRBV5-1 and TRBJ1-3; 8 positions match TRBD1. This CDR3 has 14 residues. CDR1 is SGHRS and CDR2 is YFSETQ in the germline V gene. V dropped 3 bases and J dropped 4; count of bases not matched to a gene: 3.

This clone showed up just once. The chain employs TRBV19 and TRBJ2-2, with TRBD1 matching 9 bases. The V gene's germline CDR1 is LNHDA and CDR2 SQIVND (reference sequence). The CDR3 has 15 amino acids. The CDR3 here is CATRPGQGSSGELFF. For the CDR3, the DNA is TGTGCAACCCGACCGGGACAGGGTAGTTCCGGGGAGCTGTTTTTT.

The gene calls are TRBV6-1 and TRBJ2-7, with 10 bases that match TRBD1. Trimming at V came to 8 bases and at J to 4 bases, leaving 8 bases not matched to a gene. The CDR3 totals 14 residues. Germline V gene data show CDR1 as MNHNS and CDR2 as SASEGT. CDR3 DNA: TGTGCCAGCTCAGCGGGGACAGGGGAATACGAGCAGTACTTC. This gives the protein CASSAGTGEYEQYF.

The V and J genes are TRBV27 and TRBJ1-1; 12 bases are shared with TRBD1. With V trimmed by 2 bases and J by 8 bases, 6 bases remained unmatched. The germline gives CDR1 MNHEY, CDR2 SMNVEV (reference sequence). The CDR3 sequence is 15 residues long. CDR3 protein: CASSLAGQGAFEAFF. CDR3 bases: TGTGCCAGCAGTTTAGCGGGACAGGGGGCTTTCGAAGCTTTCTTT.

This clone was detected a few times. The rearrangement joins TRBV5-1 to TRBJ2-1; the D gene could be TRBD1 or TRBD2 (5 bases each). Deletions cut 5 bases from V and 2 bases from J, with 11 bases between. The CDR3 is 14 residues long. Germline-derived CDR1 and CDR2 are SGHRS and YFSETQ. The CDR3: CASRAGSTYNEQFF. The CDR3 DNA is TGCGCCAGCAGGGCAGGGAGCACCTACAATGAGCAGTTCTTC.